This TCR beta chain was profiled in a study of T cells in Graves' hyperthyroidism and ophthalmopathy. About this clonotype itself: As yet, its antigen is unknown.

The CDR3 runs 13 residues. V was clipped by 3 bases and J by 9 bases, with 13 bases between them. Looked up from germline, CDR1 is SGDLS and CDR2 is YYNGEE. Points from the study as a whole: Before onset, by a median of approximately 6.8 months, the model predicted ophthalmopathy. In the blood, most expanded thyroid clonotypes above 0.001 appeared as well.

Amplification of TCR beta CDR3 regions was performed using RNA transcripts as template. An initial round of RT-PCR targeting the TCR CDR3 relied on the HTBI primer set. TCRdb processed the multiplex PCR reads anew with MiXCR; each CDR3 protein has one entry. The repertoire consists of roughly 350,000 distinct CDR3 sequences, with about an eighth occurring once and the leading ten covering roughly 33%. This clonotype was sampled from a woman aged 40 to 55 with Graves' ophthalmopathy. This chain joins TRBV9 and TRBJ2-1, with D tentatively TRBD2 (5 bases). Sequencing was performed on blood. The CDR3 nucleotides are TGTGCCAGCAGCGGCTTTCTAGCCAGTGAGCAGTTCTTC. Amino acid sequence: CASSGFLASEQFF.